These T cell receptor beta chains were read from a single sample in a study of breast tumors, draining lymph nodes, adjacent tissues. One entry per CDR3 protein, called by TCRdb with MiXCR from the multiplex PCR reads. Of around 120,000 distinct CDR3 sequences in the sample, just under 20% were seen once. Sequenced material: axillary lymph node tissue. The receptors were gathered from a female donor with breast cancer. Some clones in this sample may be carry-over from other donors' samples. Both conserved end residues are part of each CDR3. D genes are given only for firm matches. Clone size is given for some rows only: seen once, a few or many times, or a class if the clone is expanded.

d_gene	abundance	v_gene	j_gene	CDR3aa	CDR3nt
.	.	TRBV3-1	TRBJ2-3	CASSLSGKRLSTDTQYF	TGTGCCAGCAGCCTATCGGGAAAAAGATTAAGCACAGATACGCAGTATTTT
.	many	TRBV9	TRBJ1-3	CASSVETGPEGNTIYF	TGTGCCAGCAGCGTGGAGACAGGCCCCGAAGGAAACACCATATATTTT
.	many	TRBV6-6	TRBJ2-6	CASSPPGGTGANVLTF	TGTGCCAGCAGCCCACCGGGTGGGACAGGGGCCAACGTCCTGACTTTC
TRBD1	many	TRBV19	TRBJ1-5	CASRETGVNQPQHF	TGTGCCAGTAGGGAGACAGGGGTCAATCAGCCCCAGCATTTT
.	many	TRBV6-6	TRBJ2-7	CASSYSETRGYEQYF	TGTGCCAGCAGTTACTCGGAGACTAGGGGCTACGAGCAGTACTTC
TRBD1	many	TRBV5-1	TRBJ1-2	CASSLGTASRDGYTF	TGCGCCAGCAGCTTAGGGACAGCATCAAGGGATGGCTACACCTTC
.	many	TRBV28	TRBJ1-2	CATSYSGFIAGYTF	TGTGCCACCTCTTATTCAGGGTTTATCGCAGGCTACACCTTC
TRBD1	many	TRBV20-1	TRBJ2-7	CSARQLRDRGSREQYF	TGCAGTGCTAGGCAATTACGGGACAGGGGTTCAAGAGAGCAGTACTTC
.	many	TRBV5-8	TRBJ2-5	CASSLGGPQETQYF	TGTGCCAGCAGCTTGGGCGGGCCCCAAGAGACCCAGTACTTC
.	many	TRBV18	TRBJ2-5	CASLQGQQETQYF	TGTGCCAGCTTGCAGGGGCAGCAAGAGACCCAGTACTTC
.	.	TRBV18	TRBJ2-5	CASSSSGGQQQETQYF	TGTGCCAGCTCCTCCTCCGGGGGACAGCAGCAAGAGACCCAGTACTTC
TRBD1	many	TRBV7-9	TRBJ1-2	CASSLGQGNYGYTF	TGTGCCAGCAGCTTGGGACAGGGCAACTATGGCTACACCTTC
TRBD2	.	TRBV18	TRBJ2-1	CASSLSGTSGNNEQFF	TGTGCCAGCTCACTTTCCGGGACTAGCGGGAACAATGAGCAGTTCTTC
.	.	TRBV20-1	TRBJ2-3	CSDMGRGRGADTQYF	TGCAGTGATATGGGCCGGGGTAGGGGGGCAGATACGCAGTATTTT
.	few	TRBV6-5	TRBJ2-2	CASSYSTGNTGELFF	TGTGCCAGCAGTTACTCGACTGGGAACACCGGGGAGCTGTTTTTT
TRBD1	many	TRBV7-9	TRBJ2-7	CASSLGGQGSYEQYF	TGTGCCAGCAGCTTAGGGGGACAGGGCTCCTACGAGCAGTACTTC
TRBD2	many	TRBV5-4	TRBJ2-7	CASSLVSGAAGEQYF	TGTGCCAGCAGCTTGGTCAGCGGGGCGGCCGGGGAGCAGTACTTC
.	few	TRBV19	TRBJ2-1	CAREVSGFRSYNEQFF	TGTGCCAGAGAGGTCTCAGGGTTTCGGTCCTACAATGAGCAGTTCTTC
.	.	TRBV5-1	TRBJ1-1	CASSLVPGTNTEAFF	TGCGCCAGCAGCTTGGTCCCGGGAACTAACACTGAAGCTTTCTTT
.	once	TRBV20-1	TRBJ1-1	CSAKEGVGTEAFF	TGCAGTGCTAAGGAGGGGGTTGGGACTGAAGCTTTCTTT
.	many	TRBV15	TRBJ2-5	CATSGPGYQETQYF	TGTGCCACCAGCGGTCCGGGATATCAAGAGACCCAGTACTTC
TRBD2	many	TRBV3-1	TRBJ2-7	CASSQFAGESYEQYF	TGTGCCAGCAGCCAATTTGCGGGGGAGTCCTACGAGCAGTACTTC
.	.	TRBV12-3/TRBV12-4	TRBJ2-3	CASSLWGSTDTQYF	TGTGCCAGCAGTTTATGGGGGAGCACAGATACGCAGTATTTT
TRBD1	many	TRBV18	TRBJ2-7	CASSQQTQDRYYEQYF	TGTGCCAGCTCGCAACAAACTCAGGACAGGTACTACGAGCAGTACTTC
.	many	TRBV20-1	TRBJ2-5	CSARFRETQYF	TGCAGTGCTAGATTTCGGGAGACCCAGTACTTC
.	many	TRBV2	TRBJ2-6	CACRAGANVLTF	TGTGCCTGCCGAGCTGGGGCCAACGTCCTGACTTTC
TRBD1	many	TRBV5-1	TRBJ1-4	CASSNRTGNEKLFF	TGCGCCAGCAGCAATAGGACAGGGAATGAAAAACTGTTTTTT
.	many	TRBV2	TRBJ2-7	CASSAQRNYEQYF	TGTGCCAGCAGTGCCCAGCGGAACTACGAGCAGTACTTC
TRBD1	many	TRBV5-4	TRBJ1-2	CASSPMGTVIRYTF	TGTGCCAGCAGCCCCATGGGGACAGTTATTCGCTACACCTTC
.	many	TRBV9	TRBJ2-1	CASSVRSSYNEQFF	TGTGCCAGCAGCGTACGGAGCTCCTACAATGAGCAGTTCTTC
.	many	TRBV12-3/TRBV12-4	TRBJ2-1	CASSWTDPYNEQFF	TGTGCCAGCAGTTGGACGGACCCCTACAATGAGCAGTTCTTC
.	many	TRBV15	TRBJ2-5	CATSFRSKETQYF	TGTGCCACCAGCTTTAGATCGAAGGAGACCCAGTACTTC
TRBD1	many	TRBV20-1	TRBJ1-2	CSAWTGGGGYTF	TGCAGTGCTTGGACAGGGGGGGGTGGCTACACCTTC
.	.	TRBV20-1	TRBJ2-2	CSARDAGGAGELFF	TGCAGTGCTAGAGATGCCGGGGGAGCCGGGGAGCTGTTTTTT
TRBD1	many	TRBV6-1	TRBJ2-1	CASAGTGMNEQFF	TGTGCCAGCGCCGGGACAGGGATGAATGAGCAGTTCTTC
.	many	TRBV29-1	TRBJ2-3	CSVEGRVTDTQYF	TGCAGCGTTGAAGGAAGGGTCACAGATACGCAGTATTTT
.	.	TRBV16	TRBJ1-6	CASSQSGAGDSPLHF	TGTGCCAGCAGCCAAAGCGGAGCCGGTGATTCACCCCTCCACTTT
TRBD1	few	TRBV30	TRBJ2-2	CAWSVVGRQGAGELFF	TGTGCCTGGAGCGTGGTGGGCCGGCAGGGGGCCGGGGAGCTGTTTTTT
TRBD2	few	TRBV28	TRBJ2-1	CASSPGAGVYNEQFF	TGTGCCAGCAGTCCGGGAGCGGGAGTCTACAATGAGCAGTTCTTC
TRBD1	many	TRBV2	TRBJ2-3	CASSPDRDADTQYF	TGTGCCAGCAGCCCGGACAGGGACGCAGATACGCAGTATTTT
.	many	TRBV6-4	TRBJ2-3	CASSDSADTQYF	TGTGCCAGCAGTGACTCCGCAGATACGCAGTATTTT
.	many	TRBV5-4	TRBJ2-7	CASSLGVQGGYEQYF	TGTGCCAGCAGCTTGGGGGTGCAGGGGGGCTACGAGCAGTACTTC
.	many	TRBV10-1	TRBJ1-5	CASSESMAEQKRNQPQHF	TGCGCCAGCAGTGAGTCAATGGCCGAACAAAAGAGGAATCAGCCCCAGCATTTT
.	many	TRBV5-5	TRBJ2-3	CASSLMSDHRTDTQYF	TGTGCCAGCAGCTTGATGTCAGACCATCGCACAGATACGCAGTATTTT
TRBD2	many	TRBV12-3/TRBV12-4	TRBJ2-7	CASSFASGRIGNEQYF	TGTGCCAGCAGTTTTGCTAGCGGGAGGATCGGGAACGAGCAGTACTTC
.	few	TRBV6-6	TRBJ2-1	CASSYNTGTPRLF	TGTGCCAGCAGTTACAATACCGGGACTCCCAGGCTCTTC
TRBD2	many	TRBV6-6	TRBJ2-1	CASSYSLAGGNEQFF	TGTGCCAGCAGTTACTCTCTAGCGGGAGGCAATGAGCAGTTCTTC
TRBD1	many	TRBV3-1	TRBJ1-6	CASSGRDSNSPLHF	TGTGCCAGCAGCGGCCGGGACAGCAATTCACCCCTCCACTTT
.	many	TRBV12-3/TRBV12-4	TRBJ2-7	CASSPSGVPYEQYF	TGTGCCAGCAGTCCCTCAGGGGTCCCCTACGAGCAGTACTTC
TRBD2	many	TRBV20-1	TRBJ2-3	CSAGKRGGTDTQYF	TGCAGTGCTGGAAAGCGGGGGGGCACAGATACGCAGTATTTT
.	many	TRBV10-3	TRBJ2-3	CAISDPTRGGTDTQYF	TGTGCCATCAGTGACCCCACTAGAGGTGGCACAGATACGCAGTATTTT
.	.	TRBV29-1	TRBJ1-1	CSVVFLNTEAFF	TGCAGCGTTGTCTTCTTGAACACTGAAGCTTTCTTT
.	.	TRBV27	TRBJ2-1	CASSLKPGPNIEQFF	TGTGCCAGCAGCCTAAAACCCGGGCCGAACATTGAGCAGTTCTTC
.	many	TRBV24-1	TRBJ2-1	CATSDLGQGGYNEQFF	TGTGCCACCAGTGATTTGGGGCAGGGGGGCTACAATGAGCAGTTCTTC
TRBD2	many	TRBV4-2	TRBJ2-7	CASSPSAGGYEQYF	TGTGCCAGCAGCCCGTCAGCGGGAGGATACGAGCAGTACTTC
TRBD2	many	TRBV6-5	TRBJ2-7	CASSRYSGSSPYEQYF	TGTGCCAGCAGCCGCTATAGCGGGAGTAGCCCCTACGAGCAGTACTTC
TRBD1	many	TRBV5-1	TRBJ1-4	CASSSTGATNEKLFF	TGCGCCAGCAGCTCGACAGGGGCGACTAATGAAAAACTGTTTTTT